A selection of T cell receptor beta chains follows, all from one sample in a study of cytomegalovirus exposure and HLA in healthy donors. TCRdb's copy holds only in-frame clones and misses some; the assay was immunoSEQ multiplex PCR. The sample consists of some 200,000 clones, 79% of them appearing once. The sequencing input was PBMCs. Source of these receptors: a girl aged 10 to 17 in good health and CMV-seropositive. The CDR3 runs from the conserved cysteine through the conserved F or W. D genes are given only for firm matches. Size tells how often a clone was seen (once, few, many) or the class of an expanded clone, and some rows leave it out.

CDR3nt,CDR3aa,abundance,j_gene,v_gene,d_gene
TGTGCCAGCAGCCTTTACGGAGCGCGGGGCTACACCTTC,CASSLYGARGYTF,once,TRBJ1-2,TRBV7-2,NA
TGTGCCAGCAGTTTAAGGACAGGGGCCCACTCTGGGGCCAACGTCCTGACTTTC,CASSLRTGAHSGANVLTF,NA,TRBJ2-6,TRBV27,TRBD1
TGTGCCAGCAGCTTGGCCCAGGGGTTTGGCACTGAAGCTTTCTTT,CASSLAQGFGTEAFF,NA,TRBJ1-1,TRBV5-6,NA
TGTGCCAGTAGTGCCGTTGTGGTAGGCACAGATACGCAGTATTTT,CASSAVVVGTDTQYF,NA,TRBJ2-3,TRBV19,NA
TGTGCCAGCAGTTTGGGTAGCGGGGGGTTCTACGAGCAGTACTTC,CASSLGSGGFYEQYF,NA,TRBJ2-7,TRBV27,TRBD2
TGCACCCTTGGGGGGGCGGATGGCTACACCTTC,CTLGGADGYTF,few,TRBJ1-2,TRBV29-1,NA
TGTGCCAGCTCAACGCAGGGGAGTACTGAAGCTTTCTTT,CASSTQGSTEAFF,NA,TRBJ1-1,TRBV18,NA
TGCGCCACCGGGACAGGCATGAACACTGAAGCTTTCTTT,CATGTGMNTEAFF,NA,TRBJ1-1,TRBV5-1,TRBD1
TGTGCCAGTAGTATTCCCCCATACGGACTGTTTTTT,CASSIPPYGLFF,NA,TRBJ1-4,TRBV19,NA
TGTGCCAGCAGTTATCTGGGCGGGGAGACCCAGTACTTC,CASSYLGGETQYF,NA,TRBJ2-5,TRBV6-5,NA
TGTGCCAGCAGAGAGACAGGGGGCAAGGCAAACACCATATATTTT,CASRETGGKANTIYF,few,TRBJ1-3,TRBV5-6,TRBD1
TGTGCCAGCAGCCCTCCTGGGGCAGGGGAAAATTCACCCCTCCACTTT,CASSPPGAGENSPLHF,once,TRBJ1-6,TRBV7-8,NA
TGTGCCAGCAGGCAAGAGGCAAGCAGGGAGGAGCTGTTTTTT,CASRQEASREELFF,NA,TRBJ2-2,TRBV6-6,NA
TGTGCCAGCAGCAGGACAGGGGTGAAAGATACGCAGTATTTT,CASSRTGVKDTQYF,NA,TRBJ2-3,TRBV6-4,TRBD1
TGCGCCAGCAGCCCTAGGACTAGCGGATATTACAATGAGCAGTTCTTC,CASSPRTSGYYNEQFF,NA,TRBJ2-1,TRBV5-1,TRBD2
TGTGCCAGCGGCCCGGCTAGCGGGGGGGCCAATGAGCAGTTCTTC,CASGPASGGANEQFF,few,TRBJ2-1,TRBV2,TRBD2
TGTGCCAGTAGTCTGGGGGGGAAAAGGTACGAGCAGTACTTC,CASSLGGKRYEQYF,NA,TRBJ2-7,TRBV19,TRBD2
TGCGCCAGCAGCTGGACCGGACTTACCGCCCACGAGCAGTACTTC,CASSWTGLTAHEQYF,NA,TRBJ2-7,TRBV5-1,NA
TGTGCCAGCAGTGAACTACCAGGGGAGACCCAGTACTTC,CASSELPGETQYF,NA,TRBJ2-5,TRBV6-1,NA
TGTGCCAGCAGCAGCCCCGGGACCCAGGGGGGCTACGAGCAGTACTTC,CASSSPGTQGGYEQYF,few,TRBJ2-7,TRBV27,NA
TGTGCCAGCAGCTTGAGTAGTTTGCTAGCGGGGGGAGCCGAGCAGTACTTC,CASSLSSLLAGGAEQYF,NA,TRBJ2-7,TRBV5-5,TRBD2
TGTGCCATCAGAGACAGGGGGCAGGAGGAGACCCAGTACTTC,CAIRDRGQEETQYF,once,TRBJ2-5,TRBV10-3,TRBD1
TGCGCCAGCAGCCAATTGGGGGGACGGCAGTATTTT,CASSQLGGRQYF,NA,TRBJ2-3,TRBV4-1,NA
TGCGCCAGCAGCCACGCGGACAGGGGGAGTGGCTACACCTTC,CASSHADRGSGYTF,NA,TRBJ1-2,TRBV4-3,TRBD1
TGTGCCAGTAGTATGGGAGCGACAGGGGGCGACTATGGCTACACCTTC,CASSMGATGGDYGYTF,NA,TRBJ1-2,TRBV19,TRBD1
TGTGCCAGCAGCCTACTAGCTTTCACAGATACGCAGTATTTT,CASSLLAFTDTQYF,NA,TRBJ2-3,TRBV11-3,NA
TGTGCCAGCAGCTTGATGCCGGGCGGGCAGCCCCAGCATTTT,CASSLMPGGQPQHF,NA,TRBJ1-5,TRBV5-5,NA
TGCGCCAGCAGTCAATTAGACAGAAAGAACACTGAAGCTTTCTTT,CASSQLDRKNTEAFF,NA,TRBJ1-1,TRBV23-1,NA
TGTGCCAGTAGGTTACCGGGACAGGGGTATGGCTACACCTTC,CASRLPGQGYGYTF,NA,TRBJ1-2,TRBV19,TRBD1
TGTGCCAGCAGTGAATCTAGCACAGATACGCAGTATTTT,CASSESSTDTQYF,NA,TRBJ2-3,TRBV6-1,NA
TGTGCCACCAGCAGAGATGAGAGAGTGCGGGATGGCTACACCTTC,CATSRDERVRDGYTF,NA,TRBJ1-2,TRBV15,NA
TGTGCCAGCAGCTTAGGGGGCAGGGGGCTTGTCGATGAGCAGTTCTTC,CASSLGGRGLVDEQFF,few,TRBJ2-1,TRBV7-2,TRBD1
TGTGCCAGCAGCGTGACAGGGCTTTCCTACGAGCAGTACTTC,CASSVTGLSYEQYF,NA,TRBJ2-7,TRBV9,TRBD1
TGTGCCAGCAGTGAAGGGTACAGCTCCTACGAGCAGTACTTC,CASSEGYSSYEQYF,many,TRBJ2-7,TRBV6-1,NA
TGTGCCAGCAGCCTCCGGGACAGGTACTACGAGCAGTACTTC,CASSLRDRYYEQYF,NA,TRBJ2-7,TRBV7-8,TRBD1
TGTGCCAGCAGCTCAGGGGAAGGGGAGACCCAGTACTTC,CASSSGEGETQYF,NA,TRBJ2-5,TRBV11-2,NA
TGCGCCAGCAGCCACGGGACAGCCGAGCAGTACTTC,CASSHGTAEQYF,NA,TRBJ2-7,TRBV10-2,TRBD1
TGTGCCAGCTCGGATAGGGACAGGGAGTATGGCTACACCTTC,CASSDRDREYGYTF,NA,TRBJ1-2,TRBV18,TRBD1
TGTGCCAGCAGGCCGACAGGGAACACTGAAGCTTTCTTT,CASRPTGNTEAFF,NA,TRBJ1-1,TRBV27,NA
TGTGCCAGCAGCCCTAGCGGGGGGGTCGCTGAGCAGTTCTTC,CASSPSGGVAEQFF,NA,TRBJ2-1,TRBV7-2,TRBD2
TGTGCCTGGAGTGAGAGGGCGGCAAACGATGAGCAGTTCTTC,CAWSERAANDEQFF,NA,TRBJ2-1,TRBV30,NA